These T cell receptor beta chains were read from a single sample in a study of blood T cell repertoires in COVID-19. Produced via immunoSEQ multiplex PCR; TCRdb's table is partial and in-frame only. The data show 190,000 or so clones, with roughly 89% seen just once and about 0.59% held by the top ten. The sequenced sample was peripheral blood. These receptors were obtained from a man aged 50 to 60 with acute or convalescent COVID-19. CDR3s include the opening cysteine and the closing phenylalanine or tryptophan. Fields, in order: CDR3 DNA, CDR3 protein, J gene, clone size, D gene, V gene. The D gene is left open where the match is weak. Clone size is shown for a subset of rows, as once, few, many or a class of expanded clone.

TGTGCCACCAGTTTTCGGTCGGCCGGGGAGCTGTTTTTT | CATSFRSAGELFF | TRBJ2-2 | . | . | TRBV24-1
TGTGCCAGCTCACCCACGGCAGGGAGGGCAGATACGCAGTATTTT | CASSPTAGRADTQYF | TRBJ2-3 | . | TRBD2 | TRBV18
TGTGCCAGCAGTTACGGGGCGTCGAGCTCCTACGAGCAGTACTTC | CASSYGASSSYEQYF | TRBJ2-7 | . | . | TRBV6-5
TGCAGCGTTGATGAGCAGGAGGGCGGCTACACCTTC | CSVDEQEGGYTF | TRBJ1-2 | . | . | TRBV29-1
TGTGCCACCCTGGACAGGGGACTAAGAGCTGGCAATCAGCCCCAGCATTTT | CATLDRGLRAGNQPQHF | TRBJ1-5 | . | TRBD1 | TRBV28
TGTGCCAGCAGCGTAGGAGGGAGGGGTGAAAAACTGTTTTTT | CASSVGGRGEKLFF | TRBJ1-4 | . | . | TRBV9
TGTGCCAGCAGCCGGACAGGGTTTCATCAGCCCCAGCATTTT | CASSRTGFHQPQHF | TRBJ1-5 | . | TRBD1 | TRBV28
TGTGCCAGCATATCAACGGTTTACAATGAGCAGTTCTTC | CASISTVYNEQFF | TRBJ2-1 | . | . | TRBV28
TGTGCCAGCAGCCAAGTCAGGGCTGCTGGGAACTATGGCTACACCTTC | CASSQVRAAGNYGYTF | TRBJ1-2 | . | . | TRBV14
TGTGCCACCAGTGACGGGACAGGGAAGAACACCGGGGAGCTGTTTTTT | CATSDGTGKNTGELFF | TRBJ2-2 | . | TRBD1 | TRBV24-1
TGTGCCAGCAGTGAAGTATATACTACTAACTATGGCTACACCTTC | CASSEVYTTNYGYTF | TRBJ1-2 | once | . | TRBV6-1
TGTGCCAGCAGCCGGAGGGACAGGCTTCTCTATGGCTACACCTTC | CASSRRDRLLYGYTF | TRBJ1-2 | . | TRBD1 | TRBV5-8
TGTGCCAGCAGCTCGGACAGGCGCGGCACAGATACGCAGTATTTT | CASSSDRRGTDTQYF | TRBJ2-3 | . | TRBD1 | TRBV7-3
TGTGCCAGCAGCGTAGATCGGGGCGGGAGAGGCACAGATACGCAGTATTTT | CASSVDRGGRGTDTQYF | TRBJ2-3 | . | TRBD2 | TRBV9
TGCGCCAGCAGCCAGATAAAGACAGAAACCGGTCAAAATGAGCAGTTCTTC | CASSQIKTETGQNEQFF | TRBJ2-1 | . | . | TRBV4-3
TGCAGTGCTAGATCAGGGGAAAAACTGTTTTTT | CSARSGEKLFF | TRBJ1-4 | few | . | TRBV20-1
TGTGCCAGCAGTCGCTTTCAAGAGATTAATTCACCCCTCCACTTT | CASSRFQEINSPLHF | TRBJ1-6 | . | . | TRBV6-5
TGTGCCAGCAGTGAAATCCCCGTCCACGAGCAGTACTTC | CASSEIPVHEQYF | TRBJ2-7 | . | . | TRBV6-1
TGTGCCAGCACCGCGAGCAGGGATCAGCCCCAGCATTTT | CASTASRDQPQHF | TRBJ1-5 | . | . | TRBV11-2
TGTGCCAGCAGTGACAGGGTGACCTACGAGCAGTACTTC | CASSDRVTYEQYF | TRBJ2-7 | . | . | TRBV2
TGTGCCAGCAGTACCGGGACAGCTAGCAATCAGCCCCAGCATTTT | CASSTGTASNQPQHF | TRBJ1-5 | . | TRBD1 | TRBV6-5
TGTGCCAGCAGCATCACCGGGACAGGACCCCAAGAGACCCAGTACTTC | CASSITGTGPQETQYF | TRBJ2-5 | . | TRBD1 | TRBV9
TGTGCCAGCAGTGACCCGCTAGCGGGTTACAATGAGCAGTTCTTC | CASSDPLAGYNEQFF | TRBJ2-1 | once | TRBD2 | TRBV2
TGTGCCAGTGGAGCATTTAGGAATCAGCCCCAGCATTTT | CASGAFRNQPQHF | TRBJ1-5 | . | . | TRBV28
TGCGCCAGCAGCTTCGGGACAGGTTGGCCGTTGAGCAATCAGCCCCAGCATTTT | CASSFGTGWPLSNQPQHF | TRBJ1-5 | . | TRBD1 | TRBV5-1
TGCGCCAGCAGCTCGGGGACGACGGGGGGCACAGATACGCAGTATTTT | CASSSGTTGGTDTQYF | TRBJ2-3 | . | . | TRBV5-1
TGTGCCATCAGAGTCGCGAGCTCCTACAATGAGCAGTTCTTC | CAIRVASSYNEQFF | TRBJ2-1 | . | . | TRBV10-3
TGTGCCAGCAGTTCACAGGCCCCTGCAACTAATGAAAAACTGTTTTTT | CASSSQAPATNEKLFF | TRBJ1-4 | . | . | TRBV27
TGTGCCAGCAGCTTCCGACAGGGGGTAACAGATACGCAGTATTTT | CASSFRQGVTDTQYF | TRBJ2-3 | . | TRBD1 | TRBV7-9
TGTGCCAGCAGCGGCCAGGGCAACTACAATGAGCAGTTCTTC | CASSGQGNYNEQFF | TRBJ2-1 | . | . | TRBV3-1/TRBV3-2
TGCGCCAGCAGCTCAACTCCGGGACAGGGCAACGAAAAACTGTTTTTT | CASSSTPGQGNEKLFF | TRBJ1-4 | . | TRBD1 | TRBV5-1
TGTGCCACCCTCGTCGGGGGGGCGAACACTGAAGCTTTCTTT | CATLVGGANTEAFF | TRBJ1-1 | once | . | TRBV10-3
TGTGCCAGCAGCTTACACTGGGCAGGGATTAACTATGGCTACACCTTC | CASSLHWAGINYGYTF | TRBJ1-2 | . | . | TRBV7-8
TGTGCCAGTAGTAGTAACAGGGGGGAGTCCTACAATGAGCAGTTCTTC | CASSSNRGESYNEQFF | TRBJ2-1 | once | TRBD1 | TRBV19
TGTGCCAGCATCAAGCCGGGATCCACTAACTATGGCTACACCTTC | CASIKPGSTNYGYTF | TRBJ1-2 | . | . | TRBV28
TGTGCCAGCAGCGAGACAGGGGGGAACACTGAAGCTTTCTTT | CASSETGGNTEAFF | TRBJ1-1 | . | TRBD1 | TRBV9
TGTGCCAGCAGTTCCGGACAGGGTACCGATGAGCAGTTCTTC | CASSSGQGTDEQFF | TRBJ2-1 | . | TRBD1 | TRBV6-6